Shown below are 3 T cell receptor beta chains from a single sample sequenced in a study of CD8 T cells in Susac syndrome. The authors reverse transcribed roughly 0.5 to 1 ug RNA with random hexamers. TCRdb re-analysed the immunoSEQ multiplex PCR reads in MiXCR, keeping a single row per CDR3 protein. The sample lists roughly 400,000 distinct CDR3 sequences, 75% to 90% seen once, with under 0.15% in the top ten. Sequencing was done on a sample of CD8+ T cells from PBMCs. Every receptor here comes from a human donor with multiple sclerosis.

This chain joins TRBV21-1 and TRBJ2-3; the table names TRBD1, a call not compared with the DNA. TRBV21-1 is a documented pseudogene. The CDR3 length is 17 residues. The CDR3 region is CASSKEVTGMRSDTQYF. The CDR3, as DNA: TGTGCCAGCAGTAAAGAGGTGACCGGGATGAGATCAGATACGCAGTATTTT.

This chain connects TRBV6-4 to TRBJ2-1, with 9 positions matching TRBD2. After removal of 6 bases from V and 8 bases from J, the junction contained 11 bases not matched to a gene. From germline, CDR1 is MRHNA and CDR2 SNTAGT. The CDR3 has 15 amino acids. The CDR3 DNA is TGTGCCAGCAGCCCCGAATTAGCGGGAGTCGATGAGCAGTTCTTC. Its protein product is CASSPELAGVDEQFF.

The V gene is TRBV7-8, the J gene TRBJ2-3; D is possibly TRBD2 (6 bases). Germline V gives CDR1 SGHVS, CDR2 FQNEAQ. Trimming stripped 0 bases from V and 0 bases from J, with 19 bases between. CDR3 length equals 19 residues. In DNA, the CDR3 is TGTGCCAGCAGCTTAGCGCAACGAGCGGGCGGTATGAGCACAGATACGCAGTATTTT. Amino acid sequence: CASSLAQRAGGMSTDTQYF.